What follows is one T cell receptor beta chain and its context. Its antigen is undetermined. This record belongs to a study of beta chain features in type 1 diabetes. The overall study: Examination covered under 110 million sorted cells spanning all samples.

Trimming removed 5 bases at V and 6 bases at J, with 10 bases between. Germline V gene data show CDR1 as SGHAT and CDR2 as FQNNGV. There are 12 residues in the CDR3. It was one heparinised blood draw, averaging around 120 mL, that each donor gave. General observations from the study: Type 1 diabetes patients showed a moderate but significant shortening of TCRB CDR3s in all four CD4+ subsets. Lower insertion and higher deletion counts appeared at VDJ junctions in type 1 diabetes patients. In comparison with healthy donors, patients had naive, central memory and Treg TCRB repertoires that appeared more similar.

As every portion of the isolated RNA was reverse transcribed, the sequencing read expressed TCRB transcripts. Method: immunoSEQ multiplex PCR; TCRdb's copy keeps in-frame clones and lacks some. The data contain approximately 730,000 clones, over 10% of them seen just once; the ten biggest clones take up about 0.02%. The rearrangement joins TRBV11-2 to TRBJ1-2; D gene ambiguous. The clonotype was recovered from a man younger than 30 with type 1 diabetes. The sample taken for sequencing was naive CD4+ T cells from blood. CDR3 protein: CASSASGDGYTF. DNA for the CDR3: TGTGCCAGCAGCGCCTCCGGGGATGGCTACACCTTC.